This TCR beta chain was captured in a study of blood T cells in healthy people across ages. Regarding the study as a whole: Aged donors had fewer naive CD4+ cells and lower diversity than long-lived donors. TCR beta diversity correlated strongly with naive T cell percentage.

Notes on this clonotype: No antigen is known for it.

PCR was performed a second time for about 6 to 11 cycles using a sample-barcoded 5' primer and a J-beta primer mix. TCRdb fed the 5' RACE reads into MiXCR, producing one record per CDR3 protein. The data show over 950,000 distinct CDR3 sequences, roughly 50% seen once. The V end was cut by 1 base, the J end by 1 base, with 7 bases between. CDR3 length: 14 residues. Germline CDR1 reads LNHNV; CDR2 reads YYDKDF (reference sequence). The sequenced sample was blood. The clonotype was recovered from an older woman in good health. V usage is TRBV15 and J usage is TRBJ2-5; D is uncertain. The CDR3 coding sequence is TGTGCCACCAGCAGAGGACGGCTCCAAGAGACCCAGTACTTC. The encoded protein is CATSRGRLQETQYF.